This is a list of T cell receptor beta chains from one sample in a study of blood T cells in healthy people across ages. In TCRdb, the 5' RACE reads were re-called with MiXCR into one record per CDR3 protein. The sample comprises some 1.8 million distinct CDR3 sequences, 39% of which are singletons, and under 25% rests with the top ten. The sequencing sample was made of blood. These receptors were taken from a human donor in good health. Both conserved end residues are part of each CDR3.

J,V,CDR3
TRBJ2-3,TRBV29-1,CSVVWDTQYF
TRBJ1-2,TRBV6-1,CASRGSERYGYTF
TRBJ1-5,TRBV6-6,CASSPGPSQHF
TRBJ2-1,TRBV9,CASSIGLAEYNEQVF
TRBJ2-2,TRBV4-1,CAGSQDGGSGTGELFF
-,TRBV10-3,CAIRKDRNEETQYF
TRBJ1-5,TRBV7-2,CASSARGGNQPQHF
TRBJ2-7,TRBV28,CASSTTGSGSYEQYF
TRBJ2-6,TRBV20-1,CSASYRGSGANVLTF
TRBJ2-1,TRBV7-8,CASSLVAGGSNEQFF